These 29 T cell receptor beta chains were sequenced from one sample in a study of long-term antiretroviral therapy in people with HIV (dated by TCRdb to between 2021 and 2024). The immunoSEQ hsTCRB v3.0 assay was used at survey level resolution to sequence the TRB variable region. Sourced from immuneACCESS, this table was stored by TCRdb with only in-frame sequences that have V and J called. A share of the clones is absent; for the studies checked, an unresolved V gene accounts for under half, and the remainder has no known explanation. The sample contains about 23,000 clones, around four fifths of them found a single time. The top ten clonotypes cover 12% of the sample. This specimen was unsorted PBMCs, taken 1.6 years after starting antiretroviral therapy. Every receptor here comes from a man aged 40-50 years with HIV.

The V gene is TRBV7-9, the J gene TRBJ2-5; D gene uncertain. Germline values: CDR1 SEHNR, CDR2 FQNEAQ (reference sequence). The CDR3 has 13 amino acids. The ends were cut back, 3 bases at V and 8 bases at J, with 13 bases in the middle. In DNA, the CDR3 is TGTGCCAGCAGCTTCTCAGGCCTTGAAACCCAGTACTTC. It encodes CASSFSGLETQYF. Based on the CDR3 plus reference TRBV7-9 and TRBJ2-5, the full variable domain is DTGVSQNPRHKITKRGQNVTFRCDPISEHNRLYWYRQTLGQGPEFLTYFQNEAQLEKSRLLSDRFSAERPKGSFSTLEIQRTEQGDSAMYLCASSFSGLETQYFGPGTRLLVL.

This clone turned up a few times. J is TRBJ2-7 and V is TRBV4-1; tentative D call: TRBD2 (8 bases). Trimming left V 3 bases short and J 6 bases short, with 18 bases between. Germline-derived CDR1 and CDR2 are MGHRA and YSYEKL. The CDR3 sequence is 15 residues long. CDR3 protein: CASSQRGAGGGEQYF. CDR3 bases: TGCGCCAGCAGCCAGCGGGGGGCAGGGGGAGGCGAGCAGTACTTC.

The chain carries TRBV6-1 and TRBJ2-1; possible D gene TRBD1, 6 bases. The germline gives CDR1 MNHNS, CDR2 SASEGT. The CDR3 runs to 15 residues. The V end lost 1 base, the J end lost 9 bases, and 16 bases lay between the germline ends. The CDR3 DNA reads TGTGCCAGCAGTGAAGTTGGCAGGGGTATTACTGAGCAGTTCTTC. It yields the protein CASSEVGRGITEQFF.

V and J are TRBV5-5 and TRBJ1-3; D not certain. This CDR3 contains 16 residues. Germline assignment: CDR1 SGHKS and CDR2 YYEKEE (reference sequence). Trimming took off 0 bases at V and 3 bases at J, with 13 bases between the two ends. The CDR3 loop reads CASSLEWLESGNTIYF. In nucleotides, the CDR3 is TGTGCCAGCAGCTTGGAGTGGCTGGAAAGTGGAAACACCATATATTTT.

The CDR3 loop is CASSQDGSYEQYF. The CDR3 DNA sequence: TGTGCCAGCAGCCAAGATGGTTCCTACGAGCAGTACTTC. V gene TRBV4-2 combines with J gene TRBJ2-7, with no clear D. The CDR3 runs to 13 residues. Per germline, CDR1 LGHNA and CDR2 YNFKEQ. Trimming took off 0 bases at V and 1 base at J, with 4 bases between the two ends.

This sequence joins TRBV5-1 and TRBJ2-1; perhaps TRBD1 as D (6 bases). Germline CDR1 and CDR2: SGHRS and YFSETQ. Between the trimmed V and J ends, which lost 1 base and 6 bases, there was a span of 14 bases. This CDR3 is built from 15 residues. The CDR3 DNA follows: TGCGCCAGCAGCTTGTTCCCCTTAGGGGGCAATGAGCAGTTCTTC. It encodes CASSLFPLGGNEQFF.

The rearrangement uses TRBV7-3 and TRBJ2-2; no reliable D call. This CDR3 region has 16 residues. V lost 1 base, J lost 3 bases, and 12 bases lay in between. Germline V CDR1 and CDR2: SGHTA, FQGTGA. The CDR3 DNA reads TGTGCCAGCAGCTTAATTGCAGATGCAGACACCGGGGAGCTGTTTTTT. The encoded protein is CASSLIADADTGELFF.

The chain has TRBV4-1 and TRBJ2-6; 10 nucleotides align to TRBD1. The CDR3 is made up of 19 amino acids. The trim removed 0 bases at V and 4 bases at J, leaving 9 bases unmatched. Germline V lookup: CDR1 MGHRA, CDR2 YSYEKL. Here the CDR3 DNA reads TGCGCCAGCAGCCAAGATCGTGACAGGGGGCTGCCCGGGGCCAACGTCCTGACTTTC. Translating gives CASSQDRDRGLPGANVLTF.

The rearrangement joins TRBV4-1 to TRBJ2-3, with D uncertain. This CDR3 has 17 amino acids. Trimming stripped 1 base from V and 4 bases from J, with 18 bases between. Germline V gene sequence: CDR1 MGHRA, CDR2 YSYEKL. The DNA for the CDR3 is TGCGCCAGCAGCCAAGGTTCAGTTTTAGGATGGGCAGATACGCAGTATTTT. Protein sequence: CASSQGSVLGWADTQYF.

This clone was seen a handful of times. This chain uses TRBV4-1 with TRBJ1-6; D perhaps matches TRBD1 (6 bases). The V and J ends lost 1 base and 3 bases respectively, with 10 bases between them. This CDR3 contains 16 residues. CDR1 and CDR2 (germline): MGHRA, YSYEKL. The CDR3 loop is CASSQVATGYNSPLHF. CDR3 DNA: TGCGCCAGCAGCCAAGTAGCGACAGGCTATAATTCACCCCTCCACTTT.

This clone was found once. The V and J genes are TRBV2 and TRBJ2-1; weak D call: TRBD2 (5 bases). CDR3 length equals 14 residues. V gave up 7 bases and J gave up 5 bases, with 15 bases separating them. Germline CDR1 SNHLY, CDR2 FYNNEI. CDR3 protein: CASTTRDPNNEQFF. As DNA, the CDR3 is TGTGCCAGCACCACCCGGGATCCCAACAATGAGCAGTTCTTC.

The V gene is TRBV6-5, the J gene TRBJ1-1; no clear D. Germline CDR1 reads MNHEY; CDR2 reads SVGAGI. The CDR3 has 16 residues. With 1 base removed from V and 1 base from J, the gap between germline ends came to 13 bases. CDR3 loop: CASSYLFGSGNTEAFF. CDR3 nucleotide sequence: TGTGCCAGCAGTTACTTATTTGGGAGCGGGAACACTGAAGCTTTCTTT.

The chain links TRBV18 to TRBJ1-3; D gene uncertain. There are 16 residues in the CDR3. Trimming shortened V by 6 bases and J by 0 bases, and 15 bases separated the two germline ends. Germline assignment: CDR1 KGHSH and CDR2 LQKENI. This chain's CDR3 is CASSSTLPLSGNTIYF. The CDR3 DNA follows: TGTGCCAGCTCCTCTACGCTTCCCCTCTCTGGAAACACCATATATTTT.

The J gene is TRBJ2-2, the V gene TRBV25-1; TRBD1 aligns across 7 bases. After removal of 1 base from V and 6 bases from J, the junction contained 11 bases not matched to a gene. CDR1 and CDR2 from the germline V gene are MGHDK and SYGVNS. CDR3 length equals 17 residues. DNA of the CDR3: TGTGCCAGCAGTGAATTAGACTTCCAGGGGGATTCCGGGGAGCTGTTTTTT. Its translation: CASSELDFQGDSGELFF.

The chain is built from TRBV15 and TRBJ2-1; 7 nucleotides agree with TRBD2. V lost 0 bases to trimming and J lost 5 bases; unmatched junction nucleotides: 10. The germline CDR1 and CDR2 sequences are LNHNV and YYDKDF (reference sequence). The CDR3 contains 17 residues. In DNA, the CDR3 is TGTGCCACCAGCAGAGATTTTGCCGGGAGGAACCACAATGAGCAGTTCTTC. Translation: CATSRDFAGRNHNEQFF.

This sequence joins TRBV7-8 and TRBJ1-1; 10 bases map to TRBD1. The CDR3 length is 16 residues. The J segment lost 7 bases and the V segment lost 1 base, leaving 9 bases of the junction unmatched. CDR1 and CDR2 (germline): SGHVS, FQNEAQ. The CDR3 loop reads CASSLGRDRGGIEAFF. CDR3 in DNA: TGTGCCAGCAGCTTAGGCCGGGACAGGGGAGGTATTGAAGCTTTCTTT.

The chain employs TRBV7-6 and TRBJ2-1; possible D gene TRBD1, 6 bases. V was clipped by 4 bases and J by 0 bases, with 13 bases between them. The CDR3 length is 16 residues. Germline CDR1 is SGHVS and CDR2 is FNYEAQ. The CDR3 DNA reads as TGTGCCAGCAGCTACAGGGCTTCGAGCTCCTACAATGAGCAGTTCTTC. This codes for CASSYRASSSYNEQFF.

The V and J genes are TRBV7-2 and TRBJ1-5, with D possibly matching TRBD1 (5 bases). The ends were cut back, 5 bases at V and 7 bases at J, with 12 bases in the middle. Per germline, CDR1 SGHTA and CDR2 FQGNSA. This CDR3 has 13 amino acids. CDR3 DNA sequence: TGTGCCAGCAGCCCACCAGGGTTCCAGCCCCAGCATTTT. Translating it yields CASSPPGFQPQHF.

The V gene is TRBV5-1, the J gene TRBJ2-7, with 12 positions matching TRBD1. CDR1 SGHRS and CDR2 YFSETQ come from the germline V gene. The CDR3 has 15 amino acids. After removal of 3 bases from V and 6 bases from J, the junction contained 7 bases not matched to a gene. The CDR3 coding sequence is TGCGCCAGCAGCTCTCACCCGGGACAGGGGGCCGAGCAGTACTTC. As protein: CASSSHPGQGAEQYF.

As DNA, the CDR3 is TGCGCCAGCAGCTTGTGGGGGAGAGCTACCACAGATACGCAGTATTTT. It codes for CASSLWGRATTDTQYF. The chain joins TRBV5-1 to TRBJ2-3; possibly TRBD1 or TRBD2 for D (5 bases each). The ends were cut back, 1 base at V and 2 bases at J, with 14 bases in the middle. Germline V gives CDR1 SGHRS, CDR2 YFSETQ. The length of the CDR3 is 16 residues.

The chain has TRBV25-1 and TRBJ2-1, with TRBD2 matching over 8 bases. V lost 4 bases and J lost 1; bases outside the gene matches: 3. This CDR3 is built from 15 residues. The V gene's germline CDR1 is MGHDK and CDR2 SYGVNS. CDR3 DNA: TGTGCCAGCAGTGCCCCTAGCGGGTCCTACAATGAGCAGTTCTTC. It specifies CASSAPSGSYNEQFF. The variable domain in full, completed from reference TRBV25-1 and TRBJ2-1, reads EADIYQTPRYLVIGTGKKITLECSQTMGHDKMYWYQQDPGMELHLIHYSYGVNSTEKGDLSSESTVSRIRTEHFPLTLESARPSHTSQYLCASSAPSGSYNEQFFGPGTRLTVL.

This chain links TRBV7-8 with TRBJ2-3; D unclear. Deletions cut 2 bases from V and 0 bases from J, with 9 bases between. CDR3 size: 15 residues. Germline assignment: CDR1 SGHVS and CDR2 FQNEAQ. CDR3 in DNA: TGTGCCAGCAGCTTATTGTACCAGAGCACAGATACGCAGTATTTT. Protein: CASSLLYQSTDTQYF.

This clone is labeled medium-sized. The chain carries TRBV4-1 and TRBJ2-1; possibly TRBD2 for D (6 bases). Germline loops: CDR1 MGHRA, CDR2 YSYEKL. Trimming stripped 0 bases from V and 11 bases from J, with 11 bases between. The CDR3 contains 13 residues. CDR3 in amino acids: CASSQDSGLQQFF. The CDR3 DNA sequence: TGCGCCAGCAGCCAAGATTCGGGACTTCAGCAGTTCTTC.

The V and J genes are TRBV10-3 and TRBJ2-1; 8 positions match TRBD2. The CDR3 runs 13 residues. Losses at the gene ends were 8 bases for V and 6 bases for J; bases not matched to a gene: 6. Looked up from germline, CDR1 is ENHRY and CDR2 is SYGVKD. The CDR3 reads CAIAGGSFNEQFF. The CDR3 DNA is TGTGCCATCGCGGGAGGCTCGTTCAATGAGCAGTTCTTC.

The V gene is TRBV6-5, the J gene TRBJ1-1; D is perhaps TRBD1 (6 bases). V shed 2 bases and J shed 6 bases, with 10 bases lying between them. Germline assignment: CDR1 MNHEY and CDR2 SVGAGI. There are 13 residues in the CDR3. CDR3 in DNA: TGTGCCAGCAGTTACGACGGGGGCGCTGAAGCTTTCTTT. Translated, it gives CASSYDGGAEAFF.

V is TRBV19 and J is TRBJ2-3; D may be TRBD1 or TRBD2 (7 bases each). Trimming shortened V by 4 bases and J by 5 bases, and 16 bases separated the two germline ends. This CDR3 is 15 amino acids long. CDR1 is LNHDA, CDR2 SQIVND, per germline (reference sequence). CDR3 sequence: CASSNQGGVIDTQYF. CDR3 nucleotides: TGTGCCAGTAGTAACCAGGGGGGGGTTATAGATACGCAGTATTTT.

This chain's CDR3 is CASSLGDKTYNEQFF. The CDR3 coding sequence is TGCGCCAGCAGCTTGGGGGACAAGACCTACAATGAGCAGTTCTTC. The V call is TRBV5-1, the J call TRBJ2-1, with a tentative D call TRBD1 (6 bases). Trimming removed 0 bases from V and 2 bases from J, with 9 bases in between. The length of the CDR3 is 15 residues. The germline gives CDR1 SGHRS, CDR2 YFSETQ.

As regards this clone: Germline is not matched at one junction end, which may reflect a read error. The chain joins TRBV7-7 to TRBJ2-6; unclear D gene. Germline loops: CDR1 SSHAT, CDR2 FNYEAQ (reference sequence). The CDR3 consists of 15 residues. CDR3 nucleotides: TGTGCTAGCAGCCCAATGGTTTCTGGGGCCAACGTCCTGACTTTC. Residues: CASSPMVSGANVLTF.

The chain employs TRBV30 and TRBJ2-1; the D gene is possibly TRBD2 (6 bases). The germline CDR1 and CDR2 sequences are GTSNPN and SVGIG (reference sequence). The CDR3 length is 15 residues. V lost 0 bases and J 1 base, leaving 10 bases between the germline ends. The DNA for the CDR3 is TGTGCCTGGAGTGTAACGGGAGTGTCCTACAATGAGCAGTTCTTC. This encodes CAWSVTGVSYNEQFF. Full variable domain (rest looked up from reference TRBV30 and TRBJ2-1): SQTIHQWPATLVQPVGSPLSLECTVEGTSNPNLYWYRQAAGRGLQLLFYSVGIGQISSEVPQNLSASRPQDRQFILSSKKLLLSDSGFYLCAWSVTGVSYNEQFFGPGTRLTVL.